This entry lists 4 T cell receptor beta chains sequenced from one sample in a study of graft-versus-host responses after intestinal transplantation. Irradiated, violet-dye-labeled stimulators (around 200,000) were plated alongside around 200,000 CFSE-labeled responders. Produced via immunoSEQ multiplex PCR; TCRdb's table is partial and in-frame only. The data contain 7,400 or so clones, less than 35% of them seen just once; the ten biggest clones take up about 1.9%. The sequenced sample was alloreactive CD8+ T cells from a mixed lymphocyte reaction culture, obtained before intestinal transplant. Described subset: CFSE-low proliferating T cells sorted from approximately 6-day pre-transplant mixed lymphocyte reaction (GvH or HvG direction). The receptors here all came from a human patient who received an intestinal transplant.

This clone was observed a few times. The chain uses TRBV4-1 and TRBJ2-7; D remains ambiguous. The CDR3 runs to 14 residues. Germline loops: CDR1 MGHRA, CDR2 YSYEKL. Trimming removed 2 bases at V and 2 bases at J, with 10 bases between. CDR3 sequence: CASSQTLVTYEQYF. The CDR3 DNA is TGCGCCAGCAGCCAAACTTTAGTAACCTACGAGCAGTACTTC.

The chain couples TRBV30 to TRBJ2-7; 7 bases are a match to TRBD2. The CDR3 loop spans 14 amino acids. V was clipped by 0 bases and J by 2 bases; unmatched bases: 4. CDR1 is GTSNPN, CDR2 SVGIG, per germline (reference sequence). The CDR3 reads CAWSVGGGAYEQYF. The CDR3 DNA is TGTGCCTGGAGTGTAGGCGGGGGAGCCTACGAGCAGTACTTC.

This clone was seen only a few times. J is TRBJ2-7 and V is TRBV29-1, with 9 bases fitting TRBD1. CDR3 length: 13 amino acids. V trimming: 7 bases; J trimming: 5 bases; junction bases outside the gene matches: 9. CDR1 is SQVTM, CDR2 ANQGSEA, per germline. The CDR3 sequence: CSAAGQGLHEQYF. The CDR3, as DNA: TGCAGCGCCGCCGGACAGGGGTTACACGAGCAGTACTTC.

This sequence joins TRBV19 and TRBJ2-5; TRBD2 aligns across 10 bases. Germline V CDR1 and CDR2: LNHDA, SQIVND (reference sequence). This CDR3 contains 16 residues. Losses at the gene ends were 2 bases for V and 0 bases for J; bases not matched to a gene: 3. This CDR3 is CASSISSGGYQETQYF. CDR3 coding DNA: TGTGCCAGTAGTATAAGTAGCGGGGGGTACCAAGAGACCCAGTACTTC.